A single sample is the source of the 21 T cell receptor beta chains below, sequenced in a study of beta chain features in type 1 diabetes. Expressed TCRB transcripts were sequenced because the entire RNA isolate underwent reverse transcription. This table comes from immunoSEQ multiplex PCR, and its TCRdb copy is limited to in-frame clones, with some not included. Of around 310,000 clones listed, about 10% were seen once; the top ten hold approximately 0.016%. The sample comprised naive CD4+ T cells from blood. The receptor set was obtained from a woman in her 30s in good health.

This clone was detected ten times or more. The chain employs TRBV29-1 and TRBJ2-3; the D gene is possibly TRBD2 (7 bases). Germline V gene data show CDR1 as SQVTM and CDR2 as ANQGSEA. The CDR3 is 12 amino acids. The V and J ends lost 4 bases and 6 bases respectively, with 11 bases between them. CDR3 DNA: TGCAGCGTTGGGGGGGGGCCGGATACGCAGTATTTT. It encodes CSVGGGPDTQYF.

A few counts support this clone. The chain links TRBV2 to TRBJ2-5; 7 bases fit TRBD1. J lost 0 bases, V lost 6 bases, and 1 base had no gene match. From germline, CDR1 is SNHLY and CDR2 FYNNEI. The CDR3 has 13 amino acids. CDR3 loop: CASSGQDQETQYF. For the CDR3, the DNA is TGTGCCAGCAGCGGACAGGACCAAGAGACCCAGTACTTC.

This clone showed up just a few times. This chain connects TRBV6-5 to TRBJ1-2; D might be TRBD1 (6 bases). This CDR3 spans 11 amino acids. Trimming stripped 5 bases from V and 8 bases from J, with 9 bases between. CDR1 is MNHEY, CDR2 SVGAGI, per germline. The CDR3 sequence: CASSNQGGYTF. The CDR3 DNA reads as TGTGCCAGCAGTAATCAGGGGGGCTACACCTTC.

This clone was seen a few times. The chain's CDR3 is CASSQDQLAVYNEQFF. Written as DNA, the CDR3 is TGTGCCAGCAGCCAAGATCAACTAGCGGTTTACAATGAGCAGTTCTTC. The chain joins TRBV4-2 to TRBJ2-1; 8 bases are shared with TRBD2. This CDR3 has 16 amino acids. V shed 0 bases and J 4 bases; nucleotides not matched to a gene: 5. CDR1 is LGHNA, CDR2 YNFKEQ, per germline.

This clone has just a few counts. V gene TRBV6-6 combines with J gene TRBJ1-5, with no clear D. Germline-derived CDR1 and CDR2 are MNHNY and SVGAGI (reference sequence). V was clipped by 6 bases and J by 9 bases, with 18 bases between them. The CDR3 totals 14 residues. CDR3 in DNA: TGTGCCAGCAGCCTAGGAGTGGGGAGTTGGCCCCAGCATTTT. This translates into CASSLGVGSWPQHF.

The table lists this clone with a few counts. The chain carries TRBV7-2 and TRBJ1-5, with 12 bases fitting TRBD1. The CDR3 runs to 13 residues. Per the germline V gene, CDR1 is SGHTA and CDR2 is FQGNSA. Germline trimming cut 10 bases from V and 7 bases from J; bases unmatched to any gene: 5. Here the CDR3 DNA reads TGTGCCACGGGACAGGGGGCTCGGCAGCCCCAGCATTTT. Its protein product is CATGQGARQPQHF.

There are a few counts of this clone. Relative to the germline gene, one junction end is altered; a read error may explain this. The rearrangement joins TRBV6-5 to TRBJ2-3, with 7 positions matching TRBD1. The CDR3 runs 14 residues. Germline V CDR1 and CDR2: MNHEY, SVGAGI. Here the CDR3 DNA reads TGTGCCAGCAGCCCTAGACAGGGCACCGATACGCAGTATTTT. Translating it yields CASSPRQGTDTQYF.

This clone was detected a few times. V gene TRBV5-4 combines with J gene TRBJ2-1; D might be TRBD2 (6 bases). Trimming cost V 4 bases and J 8 bases, with 13 bases left between them. The length of the CDR3 is 13 residues. CDR1 SGHNT and CDR2 YYREEE come from the germline V gene (reference sequence). CDR3 DNA: TGTGCCAGCAGCGGGGGAGGTGAGGATGAGCAGTTCTTC. It yields the protein CASSGGGEDEQFF.

This clone came up a few times. This sequence joins TRBV5-1 and TRBJ1-1; the match to TRBD1 covers 7 bases. Germline values: CDR1 SGHRS, CDR2 YFSETQ. Trimming took 4 bases from V and 1 from J; bases not matched to a gene: 4. The length of the CDR3 is 14 residues. In DNA form, the CDR3 reads TGCGCCAGCAGCCACGGACAGGAGAACACTGAAGCTTTCTTT. This sequence encodes CASSHGQENTEAFF.

The J gene is TRBJ2-5, the V gene TRBV27; 9 nucleotides agree with TRBD1. The V gene end was trimmed by 5 bases and the J gene end by 3 bases; junction bases not matched to a gene: 7. Per germline, CDR1 MNHEY and CDR2 SMNVEV (reference sequence). This CDR3 has 15 amino acids. The CDR3 spells CASSHHRTGEETQYF. The CDR3 DNA reads as TGTGCCAGCAGTCATCATAGGACAGGGGAAGAGACCCAGTACTTC.

This chain joins TRBV11-1 and TRBJ2-5; the match to TRBD2 covers 9 bases. The germline V gene has CDR1 SGHAT and CDR2 FQDESV (reference sequence). Trimming took 8 bases from V and 5 from J; bases not matched to a gene: 6. CDR3 size: 13 residues. CDR3 DNA: TGTGCCAGCTCTAAGCGGGAGGTTGAGACCCAGTACTTC. Its translation: CASSKREVETQYF.

The V and J genes are TRBV5-1 and TRBJ2-5; no definite D call. Between the trimmed V and J ends, which lost 6 bases and 5 bases, there was a span of 14 bases. Germline values: CDR1 SGHRS, CDR2 YFSETQ. CDR3 size: 13 residues. The CDR3 region is CASTPDTQETQYF. The DNA for the CDR3 is TGCGCCAGCACCCCCGACACCCAGGAGACCCAGTACTTC.

This clone was counted between two and nine times. The chain employs TRBV25-1 and TRBJ1-1; 7 bases align to TRBD1. CDR1 and CDR2 from the germline V gene are MGHDK and SYGVNS. With V trimmed by 4 bases and J by 4 bases, 9 bases remained unmatched. The CDR3 runs to 15 residues. The CDR3: CASSATGRGSTEAFF. The CDR3 nucleotides read TGTGCCAGCAGTGCCACGGGCAGGGGGTCCACTGAAGCTTTCTTT.

The chain joins TRBV7-3 to TRBJ2-5; the match to TRBD1 covers 10 bases. This CDR3 contains 17 residues. Trimming at V came to 0 bases and at J to 7 bases, leaving 11 bases not matched to a gene. CDR1 is SGHTA and CDR2 is FQGTGA in the germline V gene. The CDR3 loop reads CASSLTTGQGGSGTQYF. CDR3 coding DNA: TGTGCCAGCAGCTTAACTACCGGACAGGGGGGTTCGGGGACCCAGTACTTC.

The chain joins TRBV29-1 to TRBJ2-5; 12 bases align to TRBD2. Germline V gene sequence: CDR1 SQVTM, CDR2 ANQGSEA. The CDR3 contains 17 residues. Trimming took 4 bases from V and 0 from J; bases not matched to a gene: 9. The CDR3 region has the DNA TGCAGCGTTGTCCGACTAGCGGGAGCGAAGTACCAAGAGACCCAGTACTTC. It encodes CSVVRLAGAKYQETQYF.

The chain recombines TRBV28 with TRBJ2-7; the D gene is possibly TRBD2 (7 bases). Germline CDR1 is MDHEN and CDR2 is SYDVKM. Trimming stripped 3 bases from V and 2 bases from J, with 14 bases between. The CDR3 is 15 amino acids. The CDR3 DNA is TGTGCCAGCAGTTTTATCGGGGGGCGCGCCTACGAGCAGTACTTC. Amino acids: CASSFIGGRAYEQYF. The variable domain in full, completed from reference TRBV28 and TRBJ2-7, reads DVKVTQSSRYLVKRTGEKVFLECVQDMDHENMFWYRQDPGLGLRLIYFSYDVKMKEKGDIPEGYSVSREKKERFSLILESASTNQTSMYLCASSFIGGRAYEQYFGPGTRLTVT.

The V gene is TRBV11-1, the J gene TRBJ2-2, with TRBD2 matching over 8 bases. In germline, CDR1 is SGHAT, CDR2 FQDESV (reference sequence). J gave up 6 bases and V 5 bases, and 8 bases lay outside the gene matches. The CDR3 is 15 residues long. The CDR3 here is CASSIHTSGAGELFF. The CDR3 nucleotides are TGTGCCAGCAGCATCCATACTAGCGGAGCCGGGGAGCTGTTTTTT.

This clone was recorded a few times. CDR3 amino acids: CASSTTGSRGNEQFF. The CDR3 DNA reads as TGTGCCAGCTCAACAACCGGGTCTCGAGGCAATGAGCAGTTCTTC. The J gene is TRBJ2-1, the V gene TRBV18; D is undetermined. V lost 5 bases to trimming and J lost 6 bases, with 17 bases between them. The CDR3 covers 15 residues. Germline V lookup: CDR1 KGHSH, CDR2 LQKENI.

This rearrangement joins TRBV7-2 to TRBJ2-2; unclear D gene. This CDR3 has 16 amino acids. Trimming took off 5 bases at V and 0 bases at J, with 13 bases between the two ends. The germline V gene has CDR1 SGHTA and CDR2 FQGNSA. Here the CDR3 DNA reads TGTGCCAGCAGCCCCAGTTTTACCACGAACACCGGGGAGCTGTTTTTT. It encodes CASSPSFTTNTGELFF.

This clone has more than one count but fewer than ten. The V call is TRBV7-9, the J call TRBJ1-1, with 9 bases fitting TRBD1. After removal of 5 bases from V and 5 bases from J, the junction contained 6 bases not matched to a gene. The CDR3 covers 14 residues. CDR1 is SEHNR, CDR2 FQNEAQ, per germline (reference sequence). The CDR3 here is CASSLDRGGTEAFF. DNA of the CDR3: TGTGCCAGCAGCCTGGACAGGGGCGGTACTGAAGCTTTCTTT.

This clone has a handful of counts. This chain links TRBV4-3 with TRBJ2-5; no firm D call. The CDR3 has 13 residues. Germline V lookup: CDR1 LGHNA, CDR2 YSLEER. Between the trimmed V and J ends, which lost 0 bases and 6 bases, there was a span of 8 bases. The DNA for the CDR3 is TGCGCCAGCAGCCAAGATAACAGACAGACCCAGTACTTC. Translation gives CASSQDNRQTQYF.